The TCR beta chain described here comes from a study of shared clonotypes between healthy human individuals. Across the study: Researchers assigned three CD4 naive, three CD4 memory, two CD8 naive and one CD8 memory plate to each donor.

Naive CD8 cells lacked CD45RO and underwent positive selection for CCR7, leaving out terminally differentiated effector memory CD45RA+ cells. Adult Caucasians living in Nashville, Tennessee made up all of the donors. Profiling relied on immunoSEQ multiplex PCR, and the TCRdb table lists in-frame clones only, not all of them. Of roughly 2,000,000 clones listed, over 85% were seen once; the top ten hold 0.9% to 1.5%. With 0 bases removed from V and 5 bases from J, the gap between germline ends came to 7 bases. CDR3 length: 14 amino acids. Germline loops: CDR1 WSHSY, CDR2 SAAADI. To note about this clone: No antigen is known for it.

Study-wide results and limits: What naive subsets generally showed was a larger estimated richness than memory subsets showed.

Sequencing was carried out using naive CD8+ T cells sorted from blood. This receptor was obtained from a man in his late teens or twenties in good health. V and J are TRBV10-2 and TRBJ2-2; maybe TRBD2 (5 bases). This chain's CDR3 is CASSESPGTGELFF. The CDR3 region has the DNA TGCGCCAGCAGTGAGTCTCCGGGGACCGGGGAGCTGTTTTTT.